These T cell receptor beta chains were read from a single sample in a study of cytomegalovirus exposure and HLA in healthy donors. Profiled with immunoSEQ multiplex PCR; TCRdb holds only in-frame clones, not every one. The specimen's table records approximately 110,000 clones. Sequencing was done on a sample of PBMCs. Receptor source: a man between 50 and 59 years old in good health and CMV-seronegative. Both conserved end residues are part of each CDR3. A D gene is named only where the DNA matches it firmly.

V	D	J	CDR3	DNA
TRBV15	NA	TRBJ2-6	CATSNEEVSGANVLTF	TGTGCCACCAGCAACGAGGAGGTTTCTGGGGCCAACGTCCTGACTTTC
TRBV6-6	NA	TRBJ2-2	CASSPPGFEVGELFF	TGTGCCAGCAGTCCCCCGGGTTTTGAGGTCGGGGAGCTGTTTTTT
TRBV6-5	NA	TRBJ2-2	CASSYRGSRNTGELFF	TGTGCCAGCAGTTACAGGGGTAGTCGGAACACCGGGGAGCTGTTTTTT
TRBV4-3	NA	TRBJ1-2	CASSRVRISNYGYTF	TGCGCCAGCAGCCGAGTGAGAATTTCTAACTATGGCTACACCTTC
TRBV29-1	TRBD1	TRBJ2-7	CSVTGTGDSYEQYF	TGCAGCGTTACCGGGACAGGGGATTCCTACGAGCAGTACTTC
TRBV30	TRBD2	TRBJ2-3	CAWSGMGAGVYMSTDTQYF	TGTGCCTGGAGTGGGATGGGAGCGGGAGTTTATATGAGCACAGATACGCAGTATTTT
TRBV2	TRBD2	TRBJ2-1	CASSPTGTSDYEQFF	TGTGCCAGCAGTCCCACCGGGACTAGCGACTATGAGCAGTTCTTC
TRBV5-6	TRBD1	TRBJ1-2	CASSRDRAGGYGYTF	TGTGCCAGCAGCAGAGACAGGGCGGGGGGCTATGGCTACACCTTC
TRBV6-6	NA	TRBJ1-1	CASRVQGEAFF	TGTGCCAGCAGGGTTCAGGGGGAAGCTTTCTTT
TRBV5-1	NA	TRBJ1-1	CASSIIGGTEAFF	TGCGCCAGCAGCATCATCGGCGGCACTGAAGCTTTCTTT
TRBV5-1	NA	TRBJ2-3	CASSLEGVETQYF	TGCGCCAGCAGCTTGGAAGGGGTCGAGACGCAGTATTTT
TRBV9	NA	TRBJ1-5	CASSVGPDSNQPQHF	TGTGCCAGCAGCGTAGGGCCAGATAGCAATCAGCCCCAGCATTTT
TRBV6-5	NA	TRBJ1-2	CASRENSGYGYTF	TGTGCCAGCAGAGAAAACTCCGGCTATGGCTACACCTTC
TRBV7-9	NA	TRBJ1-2	CASSLTPNGYTF	TGTGCCAGCAGCTTAACACCGAATGGCTACACCTTC
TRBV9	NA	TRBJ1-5	CASSEGGGNQPQHF	TGTGCCAGCAGCGAGGGGGGGGGCAATCAGCCCCAGCATTTT
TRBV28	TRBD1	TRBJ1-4	CASSGQGDEKLFF	TGTGCCAGCTCGGGACAGGGGGATGAAAAACTGTTTTTT
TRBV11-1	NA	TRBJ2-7	CASRQRGSEQYF	TGTGCCAGCAGACAACGAGGGAGCGAGCAGTACTTC
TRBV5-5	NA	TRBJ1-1	CASSRGGGDTEAFF	TGTGCCAGCAGCAGGGGGGGCGGCGACACTGAAGCTTTCTTT
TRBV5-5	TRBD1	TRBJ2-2	CASSLWGDRAAGELFF	TGTGCCAGCAGCTTGTGGGGGGACAGGGCCGCCGGGGAGCTGTTTTTT
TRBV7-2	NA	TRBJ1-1	CASSLQGNTEAFF	TGTGCCAGCAGCTTACAGGGGAACACTGAAGCTTTCTTT
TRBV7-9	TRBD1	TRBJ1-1	CASSHGQGARAFF	TGTGCCAGCAGCCATGGACAGGGGGCAAGGGCTTTCTTT
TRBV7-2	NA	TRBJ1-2	CASSRDVAGKNYGYTF	TGTGCCAGCAGCCGCGACGTTGCAGGCAAGAACTATGGCTACACCTTC
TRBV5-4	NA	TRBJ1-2	CASSRTGDYGYTF	TGTGCCAGCAGCCGTACAGGAGACTATGGCTACACCTTC
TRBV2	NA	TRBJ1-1	CASTPNGGDNTEAFF	TGTGCCAGCACCCCTAATGGGGGGGACAACACTGAAGCTTTCTTT
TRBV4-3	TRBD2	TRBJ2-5	CASSQDRGGAGGTQYF	TGCGCCAGCAGCCAAGATCGTGGGGGCGCGGGGGGGACCCAGTACTTC
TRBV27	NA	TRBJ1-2	CASSLSSWGDYGYTF	TGTGCCAGCAGTTTATCGAGTTGGGGGGACTATGGCTACACCTTC
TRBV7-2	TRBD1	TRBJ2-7	CASSLRTGGYEQYF	TGTGCCAGCAGCTTGAGGACAGGGGGCTACGAGCAGTACTTC
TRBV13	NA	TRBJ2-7	CASSLVSYEQYF	TGTGCCAGCAGCCTTGTTTCCTACGAGCAGTACTTC
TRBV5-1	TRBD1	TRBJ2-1	CASSPLGQAPGDEQFF	TGCGCCAGCAGCCCTCTTGGACAGGCCCCAGGGGATGAGCAGTTCTTC
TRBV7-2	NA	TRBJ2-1	CASSLLNEQFF	TGTGCCAGCAGCTTATTAAATGAGCAGTTCTTC
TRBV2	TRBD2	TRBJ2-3	CASGGGGDTDTQYF	TGTGCCAGCGGTGGCGGGGGGGACACAGATACGCAGTATTTT
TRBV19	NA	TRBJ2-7	CASSISPQGYEQYF	TGTGCCAGTAGTATTTCCCCCCAGGGTTACGAGCAGTACTTC
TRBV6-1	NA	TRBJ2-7	CASRLKTDSYEQYF	TGTGCCAGCAGACTTAAGACAGACAGTTACGAGCAGTACTTC
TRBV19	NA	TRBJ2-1	CASSIRSTRGEQFF	TGTGCCAGTAGTATCCGCTCAACCCGGGGTGAGCAGTTCTTC
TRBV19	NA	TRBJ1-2	CASSILQGTYGYTF	TGTGCCAGTAGTATTCTACAGGGAACCTATGGCTACACCTTC
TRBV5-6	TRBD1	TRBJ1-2	CASSRTGNYGYTF	TGTGCCAGCAGTCGGACAGGGAACTATGGCTACACCTTC
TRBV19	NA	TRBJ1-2	CASSILREDGYTF	TGTGCCAGTAGTATCCTGCGGGAGGATGGCTACACCTTC
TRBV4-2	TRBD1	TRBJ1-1	CASSQEQGARNTEAFF	TGTGCCAGCAGCCAAGAGCAGGGGGCTCGGAACACTGAAGCTTTCTTT
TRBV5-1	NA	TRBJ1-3	CASSLAGQGNGNTIYF	TGCGCCAGCAGCTTGGCCGGGCAGGGCAATGGAAACACCATATATTTT
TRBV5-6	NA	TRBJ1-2	CASSLVGVRTNYGYTF	TGTGCCAGCAGCTTGGTAGGAGTCAGAACTAACTATGGCTACACCTTC
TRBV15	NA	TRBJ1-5	CATSGTDSRYSNQPQHF	TGTGCCACCAGCGGAACGGACAGTAGGTATAGCAATCAGCCCCAGCATTTT
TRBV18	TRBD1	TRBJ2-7	CASSPLGQGSEQYF	TGTGCCAGCTCACCTCTCGGACAGGGATCCGAGCAGTACTTC
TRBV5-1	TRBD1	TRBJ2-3	CASSITRTGATSTDTQYF	TGCGCCAGCAGCATCACTCGCACAGGGGCAACTAGCACAGATACGCAGTATTTT
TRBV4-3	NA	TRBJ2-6	CASSHHVPGVRLSGANVLTF	TGCGCCAGCAGCCACCACGTTCCAGGGGTGCGCCTCTCTGGGGCCAACGTCCTGACTTTC
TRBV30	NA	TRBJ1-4	CAWSRGEEKLFF	TGTGCCTGGAGTCGGGGGGAGGAAAAACTGTTTTTT
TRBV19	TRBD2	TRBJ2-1	CASSSGRGSYNEQFF	TGTGCCAGTAGTAGCGGGAGGGGCTCCTACAATGAGCAGTTCTTC
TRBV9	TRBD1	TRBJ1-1	CASSDPGQGPTEAFF	TGTGCCAGCAGCGACCCGGGACAGGGACCCACTGAAGCTTTCTTT
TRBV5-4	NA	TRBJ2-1	CASSLTGIGANEQFF	TGTGCCAGCAGCTTGACAGGGATCGGGGCCAATGAGCAGTTCTTC
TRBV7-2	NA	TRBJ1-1	CASSRQGTEAFF	TGTGCCAGCAGCCGCCAGGGAACTGAAGCTTTCTTT
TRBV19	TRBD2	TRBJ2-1	CASTPSGNYNEQFF	TGTGCCAGTACTCCTAGCGGAAACTACAATGAGCAGTTCTTC
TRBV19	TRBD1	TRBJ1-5	CATTTGGRNQPQHF	TGTGCCACCACCACAGGGGGCCGCAATCAGCCCCAGCATTTT
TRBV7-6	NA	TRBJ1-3	CASSLGGYGNTIYF	TGTGCCAGCAGCTTGGGGGGATACGGAAACACCATATATTTT
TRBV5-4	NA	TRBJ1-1	CASSSKQGTTEAFF	TGTGCCAGCAGCTCGAAACAGGGTACGACTGAAGCTTTCTTT